A single sample gave rise to the 30 T cell receptor beta chains below, sequenced in a study of OX40 agonist ivuxolimab in advanced cancers. TCRdb's copy holds only in-frame clones and misses some; the assay was immunoSEQ multiplex PCR. The table includes roughly 92,000 clones, about 84% detected once. The sequenced sample was CD4+ or CD8+ T cells sorted from blood, obtained in a trial of the OX40 agonist ivuxolimab. All receptors derive from an adult with an advanced solid tumor such as melanoma, head and neck, liver or kidney cancer.

The chain employs TRBV6-6 and TRBJ1-1, with D possibly matching TRBD1 (6 bases). Germline values: CDR1 MNHNY, CDR2 SVGAGI (reference sequence). V was cut by 5 bases and J by 5 bases, with 9 bases left in between. CDR3 length: 12 amino acids. The CDR3 nucleotides are TGTGCCAGCAGTCTCACAGGGACTGAAGCTTTCTTT. The encoded protein is CASSLTGTEAFF.

The table lists this clone with a count of one. The chain joins TRBV11-2 to TRBJ2-7, with 7 bases lining up with TRBD2. Unmatched junction bases numbered 10, after V lost 0 bases and J lost 2 bases. The length of the CDR3 is 17 residues. Germline lookup yields CDR1 SGHAT and CDR2 FQNNGV. The CDR3 region has the DNA TGTGCCAGCAGCTTAGATCTGTATCGGGAGGCCGCCTACGAGCAGTACTTC. This sequence encodes CASSLDLYREAAYEQYF.

V gene TRBV29-1 combines with J gene TRBJ2-1; D call uncertain. The ends were cut back, 4 bases at V and 7 bases at J, with 8 bases in the middle. The CDR3 has 11 amino acids. CDR1 and CDR2 from the germline V gene are SQVTM and ANQGSEA. The CDR3 DNA follows: TGCAGCGTTGGACTGGGTAATGAGCAGTTCTTC. It codes for CSVGLGNEQFF.

J is TRBJ1-5 and V is TRBV28, with D possibly matching TRBD1 (5 bases). The V gene lost 6 bases and the J gene lost 7 bases, with 16 bases spanning the gap. This CDR3 has 14 amino acids. Germline values: CDR1 MDHEN, CDR2 SYDVKM. CDR3 sequence: CASRPQGGGQPQHF. CDR3 coding DNA: TGTGCCAGCAGGCCCCAGGGTGGGGGGCAGCCCCAGCATTTT.

This chain uses TRBV9 with TRBJ1-2; maybe TRBD1 (5 bases). The V and J ends lost 3 bases and 8 bases respectively, with 14 bases between them. CDR1 SGDLS and CDR2 YYNGEE come from the germline V gene. The CDR3 extends over 13 amino acids. The CDR3 coding sequence is TGTGCCAGCAGCGGGGGGAAGACCCCAGGCTACACCTTC. Protein product: CASSGGKTPGYTF.

On this clone: The junction shows a germline mismatch at one end, possibly a read error. The CDR3 region is CASSLGGDASYGYTF. As DNA, the CDR3 is TGTGCCAGCAGTTTAGGGGGGGACGCCTCCTATGGCTACACCTTC. The rearrangement links TRBV7-2 to TRBJ1-2; a possible D gene is TRBD1 (6 bases). This CDR3 is 15 amino acids long. Germline V gives CDR1 SGHTA, CDR2 FQGNSA.

CDR3 bases: TGCAGCGTCGACAGGGGGCACACCGGGGAGCTGTTTTTT. This translates into CSVDRGHTGELFF. This rearrangement joins TRBV29-1 to TRBJ2-2; 10 nucleotides agree with TRBD1. Germline V gives CDR1 SQVTM, CDR2 ANQGSEA. This CDR3 has 13 amino acids. The V and J ends lost 6 bases and 3 bases, in that order; junction bases with no gene match: 1.

As concerns this clone: Other DNA sequences in the sample encode the same CDR3. The rearrangement uses TRBV9 and TRBJ1-1, with a weak D call TRBD1 (6 bases). CDR3 length: 13 amino acids. The germline CDR1 and CDR2 sequences are SGDLS and YYNGEE. Between the trimmed V and J ends, which lost 2 bases and 1 base, there was a span of 6 bases. DNA for the CDR3: TGTGCCAGCAGCGTGGGGGCGAACACTGAAGCTTTCTTT. Its translation: CASSVGANTEAFF.

The chain carries TRBV27 and TRBJ1-1; no firm D call. This CDR3 contains 14 residues. V was cut by 2 bases and J by 1 base, with 8 bases left in between. Looked up from germline, CDR1 is MNHEY and CDR2 is SMNVEV (reference sequence). The CDR3 DNA reads as TGTGCCAGCAGTTTACAGTTCCGGAACACTGAAGCTTTCTTT. Translated: CASSLQFRNTEAFF.

The chain combines TRBV10-3 with TRBJ1-2, with TRBD1 matching over 10 bases. Germline values: CDR1 ENHRY, CDR2 SYGVKD. V lost 3 bases and J lost 8; bases outside the gene matches: 6. The length of the CDR3 is 14 residues. CDR3 amino acids: CAISDSDRGQGYTF. CDR3 in DNA: TGTGCCATCAGTGACTCCGACAGGGGGCAAGGCTACACCTTC.

The chain employs TRBV12-1 and TRBJ2-2. TRBV12-1 is listed as a pseudogene. The CDR3 extends over 12 amino acids. CDR3 nucleotides: TGTGCCAGCAGCTTTAGACCCGGGGAGCTGTTTTTT. It encodes CASSFRPGELFF.

The rearrangement uses TRBV9 and TRBJ2-5, with TRBD2 matching over 8 bases. Germline trimming cut 4 bases from V and 4 bases from J; bases unmatched to any gene: 6. This CDR3 is built from 14 residues. CDR1 is SGDLS, CDR2 YYNGEE, per germline. The CDR3 coding sequence is TGTGCCAGCAGCTCCCGGGGGGGGTTAGAGACCCAGTACTTC. Its protein is CASSSRGGLETQYF.

The CDR3 here is CASSIGQGGEKLFF. In DNA, the CDR3 is TGTGCCAGTAGTATAGGACAGGGCGGGGAAAAACTGTTTTTT. The J gene is TRBJ1-4, the V gene TRBV19; 7 bases agree with TRBD1. V dropped 1 base and J dropped 8; count of bases not matched to a gene: 4. Germline assignment: CDR1 LNHDA and CDR2 SQIVND (reference sequence). This CDR3 comprises 14 residues.

The genes are TRBV4-2 and TRBJ1-3, with 7 nucleotides matching TRBD1. The germline V gene encodes CDR1 LGHNA and CDR2 YNFKEQ. The CDR3 extends over 14 amino acids. V lost 9 bases, J lost 0 bases, and 5 bases stayed unmatched. The CDR3 loop reads CARGQANSGNTIYF. The CDR3 DNA reads as TGTGCCAGAGGACAGGCTAACTCTGGAAACACCATATATTTT.

The chain carries TRBV20-1 and TRBJ2-3; no clear D gene. Trimming shortened V by 7 bases and J by 2 bases, and 7 bases separated the two germline ends. This CDR3 has 11 residues. Germline lookup yields CDR1 DFQATT and CDR2 SNEGSKA (reference sequence). In nucleotides, the CDR3 is TGCAGTGTCCAGTTCACAGATACGCAGTATTTT. Its protein product is CSVQFTDTQYF.

V and J are TRBV6-1 and TRBJ1-5; 9 bases are a match to TRBD1. Germline V gene sequence: CDR1 MNHNS, CDR2 SASEGT. This CDR3 contains 15 residues. The V gene end was trimmed by 7 bases and the J gene end by 6 bases; junction bases not matched to a gene: 10. The CDR3 sequence is CASTRDRDSRQPQHF. Written as DNA, the CDR3 is TGTGCCAGCACTAGGGACAGGGATTCTCGTCAGCCCCAGCATTTT.

The rearrangement joins TRBV6-1 to TRBJ1-2, with D uncertain. V lost 7 bases to trimming and J lost 0 bases, with 12 bases between them. Germline V gene lookup returns CDR1 MNHNS and CDR2 SASEGT. This CDR3 spans 14 amino acids. CDR3 nucleotide sequence: TGTGCCAGCACAGAGACCGGCGCTAACTATGGCTACACCTTC. It is translated as CASTETGANYGYTF.

V usage is TRBV9 and J usage is TRBJ1-3; D gene unclear. The CDR3 contains 17 residues. The ends were cut back, 3 bases at V and 0 bases at J, with 16 bases in the middle. Germline V gives CDR1 SGDLS, CDR2 YYNGEE. The CDR3 protein is CASSAEYGQISGNTIYF. CDR3 bases: TGTGCCAGCAGCGCCGAGTACGGGCAGATCTCTGGAAACACCATATATTTT.

This clone was detected only once. The chain carries TRBV19 and TRBJ2-1, with TRBD2 matching 14 bases. Germline V CDR1 and CDR2: LNHDA, SQIVND (reference sequence). The CDR3 is 17 residues long. The ends lost 3 bases at V and 7 bases at J; junction bases unmatched: 8. As DNA, the CDR3 is TGTGCCAGTAGTATCGGGACTAGCGGGAGTTTGCCGAATGAGCAGTTCTTC. As protein: CASSIGTSGSLPNEQFF.

This clone counts as medium-sized (0.01 to 0.1%). The CDR3 nucleotides are TGTGCCAGCAGCGTAGGAGTAGGGACAGATAATTCACCCCTCCACTTT. This sequence encodes CASSVGVGTDNSPLHF. J is TRBJ1-6 and V is TRBV9; 7 nucleotides line up with TRBD1. This CDR3 is 16 amino acids long. V trimming: 0 bases; J trimming: 5 bases; junction bases outside the gene matches: 5. In germline, CDR1 is SGDLS, CDR2 YYNGEE.

The rearrangement joins TRBV5-1 to TRBJ1-1, with D maybe TRBD1 (5 bases). The CDR3 spans 13 residues. The V gene's germline CDR1 is SGHRS and CDR2 YFSETQ. The V gene lost 6 bases and the J gene lost 6 bases, with 15 bases spanning the gap. CDR3: CASNYDSDAEAFF. Here the CDR3 DNA reads TGCGCCAGCAACTACGACAGTGACGCTGAAGCTTTCTTT.

This clone was observed a single time. The junction shows a germline mismatch at one end, possibly a read error. This chain connects TRBV6-1 to TRBJ2-1, with 8 bases fitting TRBD2. CDR3 length equals 14 residues. Germline V lookup: CDR1 MNHNS, CDR2 SASEGT. The CDR3 nucleotides read TGTGCCAGCAGCGAAGGGACTAGACTTGGTGAGCAGTTCTTC. Amino acids: CASSEGTRLGEQFF.

The J gene is TRBJ1-1, the V gene TRBV7-3; the D is unclear. This CDR3 has 15 residues. V lost 1 base and J lost 3, with 12 bases in between. Germline V CDR1 and CDR2: SGHTA, FQGTGA. CDR3 in DNA: TGTGCCAGCAGCTTAAAGGGTCCTGGGGACACTGAAGCTTTCTTT. The encoded protein is CASSLKGPGDTEAFF.

The CDR3 DNA sequence: TGTGCCAGCACCGAGGAGGGGATAGAAAGCGGGGAGCTGTTTTTT. It codes for CASTEEGIESGELFF. V gene TRBV2 combines with J gene TRBJ2-2; D might be TRBD2 (6 bases). Germline V gene sequence: CDR1 SNHLY, CDR2 FYNNEI. The CDR3 has 15 amino acids. V was pared by 7 bases and J by 7 bases, with 19 bases between.

This clone was seen once. The chain combines TRBV29-1 with TRBJ2-3; D is uncertain. The CDR3 covers 11 residues. The germline V gene has CDR1 SQVTM and CDR2 ANQGSEA. V was clipped by 6 bases and J by 8 bases, with 12 bases between them. CDR3 residues: CSVLEPATQYF. In DNA, the CDR3 is TGCAGCGTCCTAGAACCAGCTACGCAGTATTTT.

This rearrangement joins TRBV19 to TRBJ2-3, with 10 bases fitting TRBD2. The CDR3 totals 16 residues. Germline-derived CDR1 and CDR2 are LNHDA and SQIVND (reference sequence). V lost 7 bases and J lost 2; bases outside the gene matches: 9. The chain's CDR3 is CASTPSLAGFTDTQYF. The CDR3 DNA reads as TGTGCCAGTACCCCGTCACTAGCGGGATTCACAGATACGCAGTATTTT.

The chain uses TRBV6-5 and TRBJ2-7, with TRBD1 matching 9 bases. Germline loops: CDR1 MNHEY, CDR2 SVGAGI. The V and J ends lost 5 bases and 3 bases, in that order; junction bases with no gene match: 8. This CDR3 contains 15 residues. CDR3: CASSPTGGAFYEQYF. The CDR3 DNA is TGTGCCAGCAGTCCCACAGGGGGCGCTTTCTACGAGCAGTACTTC.

This sequence joins TRBV7-3 and TRBJ2-7; 9 nucleotides match TRBD1. After removal of 5 bases from V and 9 bases from J, the junction contained 2 bases not matched to a gene. This CDR3 has 11 amino acids. The V gene's germline CDR1 is SGHTA and CDR2 FQGTGA. This CDR3 reads CASSAQGAQYF. DNA for the CDR3: TGTGCCAGCAGCGCACAGGGGGCGCAGTACTTC.

This rearrangement joins TRBV5-6 to TRBJ2-7, with TRBD1 as a possible D gene (6 bases). Per the germline V gene, CDR1 is SGHDT and CDR2 is YYEEEE. The CDR3 is made up of 14 amino acids. The V and J ends lost 0 bases and 3 bases respectively, with 10 bases between them. CDR3 in DNA: TGTGCCAGCAGCTTGGGCAGGGGATTCTACGAGCAGTACTTC. Protein product: CASSLGRGFYEQYF.

The chain's CDR3 is CASSEWLLPAGGEETQYF. DNA of the CDR3: TGCGCCAGCAGTGAGTGGCTACTACCAGCGGGAGGAGAAGAGACCCAGTACTTC. The chain is built from TRBV10-1 and TRBJ2-5; 9 bases fit TRBD2. The J segment lost 3 bases and the V segment lost 1 base, leaving 12 bases of the junction unmatched. This CDR3 region has 18 residues. Germline CDR1 WNHNN, CDR2 SYGVQD (reference sequence).